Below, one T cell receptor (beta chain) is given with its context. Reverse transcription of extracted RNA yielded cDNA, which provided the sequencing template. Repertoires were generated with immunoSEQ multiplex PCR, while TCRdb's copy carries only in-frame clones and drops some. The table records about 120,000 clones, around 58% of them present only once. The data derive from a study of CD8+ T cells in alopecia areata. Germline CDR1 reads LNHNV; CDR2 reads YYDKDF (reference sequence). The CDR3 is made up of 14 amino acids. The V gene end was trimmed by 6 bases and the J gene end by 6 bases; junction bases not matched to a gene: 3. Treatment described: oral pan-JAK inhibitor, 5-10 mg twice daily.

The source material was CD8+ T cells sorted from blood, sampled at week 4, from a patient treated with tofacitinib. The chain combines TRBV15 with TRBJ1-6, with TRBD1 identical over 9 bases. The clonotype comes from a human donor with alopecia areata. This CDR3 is CATRRDRANSPLHF. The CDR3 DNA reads TGTGCCACCAGACGGGACAGGGCTAATTCACCCCTCCACTTT.